This entry features one T cell receptor (beta chain) sequence. Sequenced by immunoSEQ multiplex PCR; TCRdb stores in-frame clones only, minus some. The data contain more than 80,000 clones, about 90% of them singletons. The CDR3 runs to 17 residues. The V gene's germline CDR1 is SGHVS and CDR2 FQNEAQ. Trimming left V 1 base short and J 0 bases short, with 15 bases between. The source of the sample is a study of T cell responses to AZD1222 COVID-19 vaccine. It was second doses at about 4 or about 12 weeks that were pooled. This receptor was taken from an adult who received the AZD1222 COVID-19 vaccine. The J gene is TRBJ1-1, the V gene TRBV7-8, with D perhaps TRBD1 (6 bases). The sample consisted of peripheral blood, taken 28 days after the second AZD1222 dose. The CDR3, as DNA: TGTGCCAGCAGCTTAGTCGGGGGCTACGGGGTGAACACTGAAGCTTTCTTT. This gives the protein CASSLVGGYGVNTEAFF.